This T cell receptor (beta chain) was identified in a study of shared clonotypes between healthy human individuals (dated by TCRdb to about 2020). As for the study more broadly: The cohort comprised two women and a few men aged 18 to 49 years. For each donor, three plates each were used for CD4 naive and CD4 memory, two plates were used for CD8 naive, and one plate was used for CD8 memory. To estimate repertoire size and how much clonotypes are shared between individuals, the study performed deep sequencing of blood TCR repertoires from roughly five healthy adults. Different laboratories and diverse techniques were used to prepare libraries and sequence TCR repertoires, to increase sequencing depth and limit assay-specific biases. Per donor, leukapheresis produced somewhere between about 0.9 and 9 billion PBMCs.

Donors were healthy HIV-negative adults with no recently reported acute infections or vaccinations. Every donor was a Caucasian adult living in Nashville, Tennessee, USA. CD4+ T cells were enriched by magnetic negative selection, after which naive cells were positively selected on CD45RA and the negative fraction was taken as the memory subset. Blood was obtained by leukapheresis, after which PBMCs were separated by Ficoll-Histopaque density gradient centrifugation and cryopreserved in liquid nitrogen vapor phase. Purity and quantity of every magnetically sorted T cell population were checked by analytical flow cytometry. Each sorted fraction had its genomic DNA isolated and then quantified by UV absorbance on a Nanodrop 2000c. TCR CDR3 regions were amplified from genomic DNA by multiplex PCR using the deep immunoSEQ assay. Extracted genomic DNA from each cell subset was distributed evenly across all wells of several immunoSEQ 96-well plates, and each plate was treated as a replicate. For sorted subsets, approximately 0.2 ug of genomic DNA, equivalent to 25,000 to 35,000 T cell genomes, went into each replicate PCR. The purified libraries were quantified using a Qubit 3.0 fluorometer, sized with a Bioanalyzer 2100, and then quantified again using the KAPA Library Quantification kit. A separate single-read 150-cycle Illumina NextSeq 550 flow cell was used to sequence each immunoSEQ 96-well plate. The original methods were these. Because only junctional sequences without quality scores were contained in the immunoSEQ output, filtering matching that applied to full-length reads could not be performed. To assign V/J genes and CDR3, sequences were annotated against IMGT germline references using PyIR, a Python wrapper for IgBLAST v1.9. Reads were filtered out if the reads had weak V/J assignments (E-value above 1e-6), no CDR3, stop codons, out-of-frame junctions, or ambiguous translated residues. V3J clonotypes were defined as sequences sharing an identical inferred V gene, J gene, and CDR3 amino acid sequence. Percentage overlap between repertoires was calculated by dividing the number of shared unique clonotypes by the size of the smaller repertoire. Repertoire richness was assessed with RTK rarefaction, the Chao1 estimator, and Recon v2.1 estimates of unobserved clonotypes. Generation probabilities were computed with OLGA for all TCRbeta clonotypes obtained by the gDNA method from several donors. TCRdb holds this immuneACCESS table with in-frame rearrangements only. Some clones are missing; in checked studies, unresolved V genes explain under half, and the rest has no known cause. The DNA gave D and trimming, while V, J and clone size come from that table. The sample table contains under 600,000 clones; only one count was recorded for approximately 97% of them. The ten largest clonotypes hold roughly 0.055% of the sample.

Comments on this clone: Its target antigen remains unknown. Nothing much larger sits one base from this clone, and base qualities are not available.

The investigation overall reported the following: Roughly 5% of naive CD4, roughly 3.5% of naive CD8, approximately 2.2% of memory CD4, and 0.4% of memory CD8 clonotypes were shared across several donors. Compared with non-shared clonotypes, clonotypes shared by all four sorted-subset donors had higher generation probabilities. Because the study included only a small number of donors, the genetic and exposure-history diversity represented was limited. Incomplete sequencing was indicated by rarefaction of sorted-subset datasets, despite the large sequencing depth. Naive subsets generally had larger estimated clonotype richness than memory subsets did. Only blood was sampled, and tissue TCR repertoires likely differ from those in blood. Pairwise subsampling indicated that sequencing depth was expected to affect the degree of clonotype sharing among donors.

From its cysteine to its phenylalanine, the CDR3 spans 14 amino acids. The entry retains the CDR3 DNA only, 42 bases that are in frame from base 1. At the junction V is shortened by 3 bases and J by 5 bases; bases outside the gene matches: 6. CDR1 ENHRY and CDR2 SYGVKD were looked up in the germline V gene. The sequencing input was naive CD4+ T cells sorted from blood. The cell subset or site label of this sample denotes: CD45RA+ positively selected. The chain joins TRBV10-3 to TRBJ1-1; 7 nucleotides in the junction match TRBD1. The clonotype was recovered from a woman aged 25-40 years in good health. CDR3 reads: CAISDGQEMTEAFF. The nucleotides read TGTGCCATCAGTGACGGACAGGAGATGACTGAAGCTTTCTTT.